The rows below give T cell receptor beta chains drawn from one sample of a study of blood T cell repertoires in COVID-19. Profiled with immunoSEQ multiplex PCR; TCRdb holds only in-frame clones, not every one. The sample consists of 100,000 to 150,000 clones, approximately 91% of them appearing once. Sequencing used peripheral blood. These receptors were obtained from a woman older than 75 with acute or convalescent COVID-19. Each CDR3 is given with its conserved first and last residue. D genes are given only for firm matches. Clone sizes are given selectively: once, few, many, or a class where the clone is expanded.

size | J | D | V | length | DNA | CDR3
. | TRBJ2-7 | . | TRBV7-2 | 14 | TGTGCCAGCAGCTTAGCGGGGGGGCCCTACGAGCAGTACTTC | CASSLAGGPYEQYF
. | TRBJ1-5 | TRBD1 | TRBV2 | 14 | TGTGCCAGCAGAGCCGAGGGACAGAATCAGCCCCAGCATTTT | CASRAEGQNQPQHF
. | TRBJ2-7 | . | TRBV19 | 15 | TGTGCCAGTAGACGAGAATGGGGGCCGAGATACGAGCAGTACTTC | CASRREWGPRYEQYF
. | TRBJ2-3 | . | TRBV7-8 | 14 | TGTGCCAGCAGAGGGGGGGTGAGCACAGATACGCAGTATTTT | CASRGGVSTDTQYF
. | TRBJ2-5 | TRBD2 | TRBV7-3 | 15 | TGTGCCAGCAGCTTGGTAGCGGGAGGCGGTGAGACCCAGTACTTC | CASSLVAGGGETQYF
once | TRBJ2-2 | . | TRBV27 | 14 | TGTGCCACCCTGGACAGTGCGAACACCGGGGAGCTGTTTTTT | CATLDSANTGELFF
. | TRBJ2-1 | TRBD1 | TRBV2 | 11 | TGTGCCAGCCGGGGACAGGAACAGCAGTTCTTC | CASRGQEQQFF
once | TRBJ2-6 | TRBD1 | TRBV5-4 | 17 | TGTGCCAGCAGATCCGGGACAGGGGCGGCTGGGGCCAACGTCCTGACTTTC | CASRSGTGAAGANVLTF
. | TRBJ1-2 | . | TRBV7-9 | 13 | TGTGCCAGCAGCTTACAGGGAGGCTATGGCTACACCTTC | CASSLQGGYGYTF
once | TRBJ2-5 | TRBD2 | TRBV5-5 | 14 | TGTGCCAGCAGCTTACGACTAGCGGGGGGGCACCAGTACTTC | CASSLRLAGGHQYF
. | TRBJ1-1 | TRBD1 | TRBV5-4 | 15 | TGTGCCAGCAGCGCAGTGGGACAGGGAGGTACTGAAGCTTTCTTT | CASSAVGQGGTEAFF
. | TRBJ2-3 | . | TRBV5-1 | 16 | TGCGCCAGCAGCTTGGGCGGGGTTCCTGGCACAGATACGCAGTATTTT | CASSLGGVPGTDTQYF
. | TRBJ2-7 | TRBD1 | TRBV6-5 | 14 | TGTGCCAGCAGTCCTGACAGGGGGGGCTACGAGCAGTACTTC | CASSPDRGGYEQYF
. | TRBJ2-3 | . | TRBV27 | 14 | TGTGCCAGCAGTTTTTACTCTAGCACAGATACGCAGTATTTT | CASSFYSSTDTQYF
. | TRBJ2-2 | . | TRBV5-1 | 15 | TGCGCCAGCAGCTACTCTGCTACGAACACCGGGGAGCTGTTTTTT | CASSYSATNTGELFF
. | TRBJ1-4 | TRBD1 | TRBV7-2 | 16 | TGTGCCAGCAGCTTAGCAGGTACAGGGGGCGGTGAAAAACTGTTTTTT | CASSLAGTGGGEKLFF
. | TRBJ2-1 | . | TRBV5-4 | 14 | TGTGCCAGCAGCTTAGAGGGAGAAGGGAATGAGCAGTTCTTC | CASSLEGEGNEQFF